This TCR beta chain originates from a study of blood T cell repertoires in COVID-19. The overall study: Samples representing acute and convalescent COVID-19 were sourced from the United States, Italy and Spain. T cells, B-cell-depleted T cells, or PBMCs supplied cDNA or gDNA.

CDR1 is SGHNT and CDR2 is YYREEE in the germline V gene (reference sequence). This CDR3 comprises 14 residues. After removal of 4 bases from V and 5 bases from J, the junction contained 8 bases not matched to a gene. The protocol was immunoSEQ multiplex PCR, while the TCRdb copy is restricted to in-frame clones and leaves out a portion. The data show about 140,000 clones, roughly 80% seen once. This sequence originates from a human donor in a cohort sampled during active COVID-19. The gene calls are TRBV5-4 and TRBJ1-2; 7 nucleotides align to TRBD1. Sequenced sample: peripheral blood. The CDR3 loop is CASSQDRWGYGYTF. The CDR3 region has the DNA TGTGCCAGCAGCCAGGACAGGTGGGGTTATGGCTACACCTTC.